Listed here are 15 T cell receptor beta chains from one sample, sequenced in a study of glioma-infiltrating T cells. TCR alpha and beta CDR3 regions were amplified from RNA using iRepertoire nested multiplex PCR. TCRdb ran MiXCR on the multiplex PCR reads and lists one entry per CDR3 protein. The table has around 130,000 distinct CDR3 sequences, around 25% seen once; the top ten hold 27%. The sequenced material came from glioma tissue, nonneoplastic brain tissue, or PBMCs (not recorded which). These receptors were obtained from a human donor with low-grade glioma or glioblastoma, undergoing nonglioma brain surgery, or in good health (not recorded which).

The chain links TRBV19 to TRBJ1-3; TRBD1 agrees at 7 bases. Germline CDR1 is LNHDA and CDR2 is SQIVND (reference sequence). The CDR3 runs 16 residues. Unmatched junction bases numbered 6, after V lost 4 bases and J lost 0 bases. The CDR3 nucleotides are TGTGCCAGTAGTAGGGACAGAGCCGGCTCTGGAAACACCATATATTTT. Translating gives CASSRDRAGSGNTIYF.

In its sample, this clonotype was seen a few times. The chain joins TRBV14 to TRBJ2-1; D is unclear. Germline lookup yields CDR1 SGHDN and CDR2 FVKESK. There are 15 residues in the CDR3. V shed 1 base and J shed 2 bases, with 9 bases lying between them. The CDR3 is CASSQVGGAYNEQFF. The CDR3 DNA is TGTGCCAGCAGCCAAGTTGGCGGTGCCTACAATGAGCAGTTCTTC.

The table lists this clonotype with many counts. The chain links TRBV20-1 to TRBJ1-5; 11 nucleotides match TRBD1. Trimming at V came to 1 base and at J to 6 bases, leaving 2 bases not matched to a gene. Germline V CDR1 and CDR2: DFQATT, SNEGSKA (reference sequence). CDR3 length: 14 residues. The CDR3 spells CSARAGTGGQPQHF. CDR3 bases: TGCAGTGCTAGAGCGGGGACAGGGGGTCAGCCCCAGCATTTT.

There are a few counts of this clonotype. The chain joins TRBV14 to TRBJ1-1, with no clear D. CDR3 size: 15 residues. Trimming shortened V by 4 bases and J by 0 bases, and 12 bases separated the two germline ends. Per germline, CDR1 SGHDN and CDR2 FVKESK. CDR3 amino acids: CASSLGGAMNTEAFF. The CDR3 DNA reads TGTGCCAGCAGCCTCGGTGGAGCTATGAACACTGAAGCTTTCTTT. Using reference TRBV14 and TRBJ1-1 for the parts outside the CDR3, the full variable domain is EAGVTQFPSHSVIEKGQTVTLRCDPISGHDNLYWYRRVMGKEIKFLLHFVKESKQDESGMPNNRFLAERTGGTYSTLKVQPAELEDSGVYFCASSLGGAMNTEAFFGQGTRLTVV.

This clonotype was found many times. CDR3 sequence reads: CASRKAGRNTGELFF. DNA of the CDR3: TGTGCCAGCAGAAAAGCGGGACGGAACACCGGGGAGCTGTTTTTT. The chain uses TRBV27 and TRBJ2-2, with TRBD2 matching over 7 bases. CDR1 MNHEY and CDR2 SMNVEV come from the germline V gene (reference sequence). The junction had 5 bases not matched to a gene; V was cut back by 6 bases and J by 1 base. The length of the CDR3 is 15 residues.

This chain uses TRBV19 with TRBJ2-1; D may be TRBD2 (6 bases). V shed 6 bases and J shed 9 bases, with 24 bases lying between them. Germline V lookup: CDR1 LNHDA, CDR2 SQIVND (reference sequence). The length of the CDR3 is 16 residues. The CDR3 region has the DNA TGTGCCAGTAGCCGGGAGCCCGGCAGGGCGAGCAGTGAGCAGTTCTTC. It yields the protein CASSREPGRASSEQFF.

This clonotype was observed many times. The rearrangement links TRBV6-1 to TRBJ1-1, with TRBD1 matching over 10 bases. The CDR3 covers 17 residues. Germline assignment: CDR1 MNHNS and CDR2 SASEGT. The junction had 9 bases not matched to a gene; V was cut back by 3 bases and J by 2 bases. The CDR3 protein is CASSDLGQGLVNTEAFF. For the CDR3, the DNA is TGTGCCAGCAGTGACCTGGGACAGGGGTTAGTAAACACTGAAGCTTTCTTT.

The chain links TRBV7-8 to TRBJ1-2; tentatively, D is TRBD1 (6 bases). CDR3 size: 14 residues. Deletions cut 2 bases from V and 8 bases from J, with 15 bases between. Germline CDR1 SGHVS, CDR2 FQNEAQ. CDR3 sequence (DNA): TGTGCCAGCAGCTTATCAGCCGGGGGCTGGGGCTACACCTTC. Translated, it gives CASSLSAGGWGYTF.

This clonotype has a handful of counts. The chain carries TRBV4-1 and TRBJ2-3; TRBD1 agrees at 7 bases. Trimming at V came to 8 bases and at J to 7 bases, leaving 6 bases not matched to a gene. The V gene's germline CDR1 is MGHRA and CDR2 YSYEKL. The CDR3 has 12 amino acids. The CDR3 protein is CASRDSLYTQYF. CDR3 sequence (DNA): TGCGCCAGCCGGGACAGTCTGTATACGCAGTATTTT.

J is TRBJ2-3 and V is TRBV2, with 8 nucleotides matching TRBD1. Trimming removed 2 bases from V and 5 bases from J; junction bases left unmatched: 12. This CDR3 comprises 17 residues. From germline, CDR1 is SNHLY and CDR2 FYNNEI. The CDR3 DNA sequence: TGTGCCAGCAGTGAACTTCTTGGGAAACAGGGGGAAGATACGCAGTATTTT. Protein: CASSELLGKQGEDTQYF.

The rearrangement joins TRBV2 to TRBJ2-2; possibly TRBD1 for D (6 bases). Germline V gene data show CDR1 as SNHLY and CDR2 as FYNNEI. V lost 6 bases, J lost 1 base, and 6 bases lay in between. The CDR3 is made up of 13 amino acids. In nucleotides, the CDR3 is TGTGCCAGCAGGACAGGGAACACCGGGGAGCTGTTTTTT. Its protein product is CASRTGNTGELFF.

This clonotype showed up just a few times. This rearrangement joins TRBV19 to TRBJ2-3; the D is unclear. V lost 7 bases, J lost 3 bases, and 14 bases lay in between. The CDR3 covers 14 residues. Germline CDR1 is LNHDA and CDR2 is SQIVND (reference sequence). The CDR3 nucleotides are TGTGCCAGTAAGACATTCCCCCAGACAGATACGCAGTATTTT. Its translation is CASKTFPQTDTQYF.

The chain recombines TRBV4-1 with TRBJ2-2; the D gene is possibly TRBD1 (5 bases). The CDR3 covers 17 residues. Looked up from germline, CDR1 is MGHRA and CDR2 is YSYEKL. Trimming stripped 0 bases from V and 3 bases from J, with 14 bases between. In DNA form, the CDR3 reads TGCGCCAGCAGCCAAGATTACGGCGTAGGGGACACCGGGGAGCTGTTTTTT. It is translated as CASSQDYGVGDTGELFF.

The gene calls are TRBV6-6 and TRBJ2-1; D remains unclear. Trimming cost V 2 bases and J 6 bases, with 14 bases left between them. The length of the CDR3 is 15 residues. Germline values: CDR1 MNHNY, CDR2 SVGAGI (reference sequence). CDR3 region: CASSYLALGANEQFF. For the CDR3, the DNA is TGTGCCAGCAGTTACCTTGCCCTAGGAGCCAATGAGCAGTTCTTC.

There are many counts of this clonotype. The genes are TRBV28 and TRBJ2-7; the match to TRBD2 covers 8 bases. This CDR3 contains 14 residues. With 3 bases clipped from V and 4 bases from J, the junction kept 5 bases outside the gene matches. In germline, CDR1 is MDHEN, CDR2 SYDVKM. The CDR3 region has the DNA TGTGCCAGCAGTTTGAGCGGGGGTTATTACGAGCAGTACGTC. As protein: CASSLSGGYYEQYV.